The 12 T cell receptor beta chains listed next were all sequenced from one sample in a study of response to subunit inactivated influenza vaccine. TCRdb processed the RT-PCR reads anew with MiXCR; each CDR3 protein has one entry. The sample yields 450,000 to 500,000 distinct CDR3 sequences, approximately 11% seen once. The input for sequencing was PBMCs from blood, taken more than 35 days after vaccination. The receptor source for this set is a man over 45 who received an inactivated influenza vaccine.

This clonotype has just a few counts. This chain links TRBV7-9 with TRBJ1-2, with 12 bases aligning to TRBD1. V shed 5 bases, J shed 4 bases, and the junction held 8 bases outside the gene matches. This CDR3 has 16 amino acids. The germline V gene encodes CDR1 SEHNR and CDR2 FQNEAQ (reference sequence). CDR3 amino acids: CASSTGTGGSGYGYTF. CDR3 nucleotides: TGTGCCAGCAGCACGGGGACAGGGGGCTCGGGCTATGGCTACACCTTC.

The rearrangement links TRBV9 to TRBJ2-1, with D perhaps TRBD2 (5 bases). The V gene's germline CDR1 is SGDLS and CDR2 YYNGEE. Trimming stripped 1 base from V and 6 bases from J, with 20 bases between. CDR3 length: 17 amino acids. The CDR3 loop is CASSVSGQGLGGNEQFF. The CDR3 nucleotides read TGTGCCAGCAGCGTATCGGGTCAAGGGCTTGGAGGCAATGAGCAGTTCTTC.

This clonotype showed up many times. The CDR3 here is CASSPMPGQMNTEAFF. DNA of the CDR3: TGTGCCAGCAGCCCCATGCCGGGACAGATGAACACTGAAGCTTTCTTT. The chain recombines TRBV7-9 with TRBJ1-1; 7 bases fit TRBD1. Germline CDR1 reads SEHNR; CDR2 reads FQNEAQ (reference sequence). The V and J ends lost 5 bases and 0 bases, in that order; junction bases with no gene match: 9. The CDR3 length is 16 residues.

This clonotype turned up a few times. This chain connects TRBV7-2 to TRBJ2-7; perhaps D is TRBD1 or TRBD2 (5 bases each). The CDR3 is 15 residues long. Germline CDR1 SGHTA, CDR2 FQGNSA. V was pared by 5 bases and J by 0 bases, with 14 bases between. The CDR3 coding sequence is TGTGCCAGCAGCCCAGGGACCACAAGCTCCTACGAGCAGTACTTC. Residues: CASSPGTTSSYEQYF. The complete variable domain, with remaining parts taken from reference TRBV7-2 and TRBJ2-7, reads GAGVSQSPSNKVTEKGKDVELRCDPISGHTALYWYRQSLGQGLEFLIYFQGNSAPDKSGLPSDRFSAERTGGSVSTLTIQRTQQEDSAVYLCASSPGTTSSYEQYFGPGTRLTVT.

This clonotype was observed a handful of times. The CDR3 sequence: CASRRPPGQAAYEQYF. CDR3 nucleotide sequence: TGTGCCAGCAGGCGCCCCCCGGGACAGGCTGCCTACGAGCAGTACTTC. This chain connects TRBV28 to TRBJ2-7, with 8 bases fitting TRBD1. This CDR3 is built from 16 residues. Trimming took 6 bases from V and 2 from J; bases not matched to a gene: 12. The germline gives CDR1 MDHEN, CDR2 SYDVKM.

The chain carries TRBV29-1 and TRBJ2-3; D possibly corresponds to TRBD2 (6 bases). The CDR3 is 10 residues long. CDR1 is SQVTM and CDR2 is ANQGSEA in the germline V gene. DNA of the CDR3: TGCAGGGCGGGGACAGATACGCAGTATTTT. It codes for CRAGTDTQYF.

This clonotype was seen ten or more times. V gene TRBV11-2 combines with J gene TRBJ1-1, with D possibly matching TRBD1 (5 bases). The germline V gene has CDR1 SGHAT and CDR2 FQNNGV. CDR3 length: 17 residues. The ends were cut back, 0 bases at V and 5 bases at J, with 19 bases in the middle. The CDR3 sequence: CASSLDLVPPWGTEAFF. CDR3 nucleotides: TGTGCCAGCAGCTTAGATCTAGTTCCACCCTGGGGGACTGAAGCTTTCTTT.

The sample holds a few counts of this clonotype. The chain is built from TRBV7-2 and TRBJ2-5; 8 nucleotides line up with TRBD1. CDR3 length equals 15 residues. CDR1 is SGHTA and CDR2 is FQGNSA in the germline V gene. V lost 3 bases to trimming and J lost 5 bases; unmatched junction nucleotides: 8. In nucleotides, the CDR3 is TGTGCCAGCAGCTTTGACAGGGGCTCCCAGGAGACCCAGTACTTC. Amino acid sequence: CASSFDRGSQETQYF.

This clonotype was recorded many times. The chain combines TRBV7-6 with TRBJ2-3; D remains ambiguous. CDR1 is SGHVS and CDR2 is FNYEAQ in the germline V gene. The CDR3 runs to 15 residues. V lost 5 bases and J lost 3, with 15 bases in between. The DNA of the CDR3 is TGTGCCAGCAGCAAGGACGGTTTCCGGACAGATACGCAGTATTTT. It yields the protein CASSKDGFRTDTQYF.

Ten or more counts support this clonotype. V and J are TRBV7-8 and TRBJ2-7; 14 bases agree with TRBD2. Germline CDR1 SGHVS, CDR2 FQNEAQ. V lost 3 bases and J lost 1; bases outside the gene matches: 14. The CDR3 has 20 residues. Here the CDR3 DNA reads TGTGCCAGCAGCTTGATTGATAGAGGACTAGCGGGAGGTACGTCCTACGAGCAGTACTTC. Its protein product is CASSLIDRGLAGGTSYEQYF. The full variable domain, completed using reference TRBV7-8 and TRBJ2-7, is GAGVSQSPRYKVAKRGQDVALRCDPISGHVSLFWYQQALGQGPEFLTYFQNEAQLDKSGLPSDRFFAERPEGSVSTLKIQRTQQEDSAVYLCASSLIDRGLAGGTSYEQYFGPGTRLTVT.

The rearrangement joins TRBV28 to TRBJ2-7; D remains unclear. CDR3 length: 13 residues. V gave up 3 bases and J gave up 5 bases, with 11 bases separating them. CDR1 and CDR2 from the germline V gene are MDHEN and SYDVKM. The CDR3 loop is CASSFARPDEQYF. DNA of the CDR3: TGTGCCAGCAGTTTTGCCCGTCCGGACGAGCAGTACTTC.

This clonotype occurred a few times. This sequence joins TRBV10-3 and TRBJ1-1; D is undetermined. Germline loops: CDR1 ENHRY, CDR2 SYGVKD. The CDR3 is 13 amino acids. Trimming pared 3 bases from V and 5 bases from J, leaving 10 bases between. This chain's CDR3 is CAISDQPGTEAFF. The CDR3 DNA follows: TGTGCCATCAGTGACCAGCCGGGAACTGAAGCTTTCTTT.